The rows below give T cell receptor beta chains drawn from one sample of a study of blood T cell repertoires in COVID-19. Clones were read by immunoSEQ multiplex PCR, and TCRdb kept only the in-frame ones, dropping some. The sample consists of a few hundred thousand clones, 70% to 90% of them appearing once. The sequencing sample was made of PBMCs or T cells enriched from blood (not recorded which). The receptors here all came from a woman aged 25 to 45 who had recovered from COVID-19. Each CDR3 is given with its conserved first and last residue. Fields, in order: clone size, D gene, V gene, J gene, CDR3 DNA, CDR3 protein. A D gene is named only where the DNA matches it firmly. Clone size, where shown, is once, few, many, or a class for clones that have expanded.

size: -; D: -; V: TRBV5-1; J: TRBJ1-4; DNA: TGCGCCAGCAGCCCGAATCGAGCAACTAATGAAAAACTGTTTTTT; CDR3: CASSPNRATNEKLFF
size: once; D: -; V: TRBV7-9; J: TRBJ1-4; DNA: TGTGCCAGCTTTGGGTGGGGAGGGGACGCAACTAATGAAAAACTGTTTTTT; CDR3: CASFGWGGDATNEKLFF
size: -; D: TRBD2; V: TRBV5-1; J: TRBJ2-7; DNA: TGCGCCAGCAGCTTTATAGCGGGAGGGTCTGGAGAGCAGTACTTC; CDR3: CASSFIAGGSGEQYF
size: -; D: TRBD1; V: TRBV24-1; J: TRBJ1-2; DNA: TGTGCCACCAGTGATACAGGGGGCTCTAACTATGGCTACACCTTC; CDR3: CATSDTGGSNYGYTF
size: -; D: -; V: TRBV5-1; J: TRBJ2-3; DNA: TGCGCCAGCAGCTCTCTGGGAGGCCAGGATTCAGATACGCAGTATTTT; CDR3: CASSSLGGQDSDTQYF
size: -; D: -; V: TRBV28; J: TRBJ2-5; DNA: TGTGCCAGCAACGAAGCCACCTTAGACAGGTTTGGGGAGACCCAGTACTTC; CDR3: CASNEATLDRFGETQYF
size: -; D: -; V: TRBV14; J: TRBJ2-2; DNA: TGTGCCAGCAGCCCCGGACAGGGAGGGTCGTACACCGGGGAGCTGTTTTTT; CDR3: CASSPGQGGSYTGELFF
size: -; D: TRBD2; V: TRBV19; J: TRBJ2-3; DNA: TGTGCCAGTAGTATGGAAGTTCTAGCGGGGACTAGCACAGATACGCAGTATTTT; CDR3: CASSMEVLAGTSTDTQYF
size: -; D: TRBD2; V: TRBV5-4; J: TRBJ2-3; DNA: TGTGCCAGCAGCTTGGCGGGGGGGAGCACAGATACGCAGTATTTT; CDR3: CASSLAGGSTDTQYF
size: -; D: -; V: TRBV9; J: TRBJ2-2; DNA: TGTGCCAGCAGCGTAAGGCAGGGGACCGGGGAGCTGTTTTTT; CDR3: CASSVRQGTGELFF
size: -; D: -; V: TRBV9; J: TRBJ2-1; DNA: TGTGCCAGCAGCGTACCAGGGCTTGACAATGAGCAGTTCTTC; CDR3: CASSVPGLDNEQFF
size: few; D: TRBD1; V: TRBV2; J: TRBJ1-2; DNA: TGTGCCAGCAGCGACTTACAGGGGGCGGGTGGCTACACCTTC; CDR3: CASSDLQGAGGYTF
size: -; D: TRBD1; V: TRBV18; J: TRBJ1-1; DNA: TGTGCCAGCTCACCCCGAAAGGGACAGGACCACACTGAAGCTTTCTTT; CDR3: CASSPRKGQDHTEAFF
size: -; D: TRBD2; V: TRBV5-1; J: TRBJ2-5; DNA: TGCGCCAGCAGCTTGGGACCGGGGGGACAAGAGACCCAGTACTTC; CDR3: CASSLGPGGQETQYF
size: -; D: TRBD2; V: TRBV6-5; J: TRBJ2-7; DNA: TGTGCCAGCAGTTTGGTCGGGAGGCTCCACGAGCAGTACTTC; CDR3: CASSLVGRLHEQYF
size: many; D: TRBD1; V: TRBV27; J: TRBJ1-2; DNA: TGTGCCAGCAGTTTATCGGACAGGGTCAAATTGGGCGGCTACACCTTC; CDR3: CASSLSDRVKLGGYTF
size: -; D: -; V: TRBV6-1; J: TRBJ1-3; DNA: TGTGCCAGCAGTGAAGGGACAGTCGACTTATCTGGAAACACCATATATTTT; CDR3: CASSEGTVDLSGNTIYF
size: -; D: TRBD2; V: TRBV5-6; J: TRBJ2-7; DNA: TGTGCCAGCAGCTTGGACCTGACTAGCGGGGGCCCGGGGCACGAGCAGTACTTC; CDR3: CASSLDLTSGGPGHEQYF
size: few; D: TRBD2; V: TRBV3-1/TRBV3-2; J: TRBJ2-7; DNA: TGTGCCAGCAGCTTGACTAGCGGGGTTGAATACGAGCAGTACTTC; CDR3: CASSLTSGVEYEQYF
size: -; D: -; V: TRBV11-2; J: TRBJ2-7; DNA: TGTGCCGTGACAGTTAGCTCCTACGAGCAGTACTTC; CDR3: CAVTVSSYEQYF
size: -; D: TRBD2; V: TRBV11-1; J: TRBJ2-1; DNA: TGTGCCAGCTCGGGCCCTAGCGGGAGCTCCTACAATGAGCAGTTCTTC; CDR3: CASSGPSGSSYNEQFF
size: -; D: TRBD1; V: TRBV11-2; J: TRBJ2-1; DNA: TGTGCCAGCAGCTTGACAGGGACCCACAATGAGCAGTTCTTC; CDR3: CASSLTGTHNEQFF
size: -; D: TRBD1; V: TRBV7-8; J: TRBJ2-7; DNA: TGTGCCAGCAGCCCACAGGGGGATGCCTACGAGCAGTACTTC; CDR3: CASSPQGDAYEQYF
size: -; D: TRBD1; V: TRBV19; J: TRBJ1-2; DNA: TGTGCCAGTAGTATACCCTCGGACAGGCGGTATGGCTACACCTTC; CDR3: CASSIPSDRRYGYTF
size: -; D: TRBD2; V: TRBV2; J: TRBJ2-1; DNA: TGTGCCAGCAGCGGGATCTTTTCTAGCGGGAGGTACAATGAGCAGTTCTTC; CDR3: CASSGIFSSGRYNEQFF
size: -; D: TRBD1; V: TRBV7-9; J: TRBJ1-6; DNA: TGTGCCAGCAGCTCACAGGGGGTCATGGGGGATTCACCCCTCCACTTT; CDR3: CASSSQGVMGDSPLHF
size: -; D: TRBD1; V: TRBV28; J: TRBJ2-6; DNA: TGTGCCAGCAGTTTTAGACAGGGTAGAATAACGGGCGTCCTGACTTTC; CDR3: CASSFRQGRITGVLTF
size: -; D: -; V: TRBV20-1; J: TRBJ1-5; DNA: TGCAGTGCTAGTAGGACAGCTTACAGCAATCAGCCCCAGCATTTT; CDR3: CSASRTAYSNQPQHF
size: -; D: TRBD1; V: TRBV28; J: TRBJ2-5; DNA: TGTGCCAGCAGTTTCTCGCCCGGGACAGGCCAAGAGACCCAGTACTTC; CDR3: CASSFSPGTGQETQYF
size: -; D: -; V: TRBV6-1; J: TRBJ2-1; DNA: TGTGCCAGCAGTGAAGCGACCAGGGAGCAGTTCTTC; CDR3: CASSEATREQFF
size: -; D: -; V: TRBV27; J: TRBJ1-2; DNA: TGTGCCAGCAGTTCGGGACAAGGAAGGAACTATGGCTACACCTTC; CDR3: CASSSGQGRNYGYTF
size: -; D: -; V: TRBV2; J: TRBJ1-5; DNA: TGTGCCAGCAGTGTAAGGGCGCGACAGTCCGGAATCCGGCCCCAGCATTTT; CDR3: CASSVRARQSGIRPQHF
size: -; D: TRBD2; V: TRBV7-3; J: TRBJ2-1; DNA: TGTGCCAGCACCCGGACTAGCGGGAGTTTTGAGCAGTTCTTC; CDR3: CASTRTSGSFEQFF
size: -; D: -; V: TRBV29-1; J: TRBJ2-7; DNA: TGCAGCGTTGGTAGTAACGAGCAGTACTTC; CDR3: CSVGSNEQYF
size: -; D: -; V: TRBV18; J: TRBJ1-5; DNA: TGTGCCAGCTCACCACTTCCACCAGGGGACAATCAGCCCCAGCATTTT; CDR3: CASSPLPPGDNQPQHF
size: -; D: -; V: TRBV28; J: TRBJ1-1; DNA: TGTGCCAGCAGTGGCAACACTGAAGCTTTCTTT; CDR3: CASSGNTEAFF
size: few; D: TRBD2; V: TRBV6-4; J: TRBJ2-3; DNA: TGTGCCAGCAGTGACGGGGAGGGAGGTATTGAAACGCAGTATTTT; CDR3: CASSDGEGGIETQYF
size: -; D: TRBD1; V: TRBV28; J: TRBJ1-2; DNA: TGTGCCAGCAGAACCGGGACAGGGGGCGCGGAACACACCTTC; CDR3: CASRTGTGGAEHTF
size: once; D: -; V: TRBV5-6; J: TRBJ2-2; DNA: TGTGCCAGCAGCCCACCCCGACAGAAGAGCACCGGGGAGCTGTTTTTT; CDR3: CASSPPRQKSTGELFF
size: -; D: TRBD1; V: TRBV6-5; J: TRBJ1-4; DNA: TGTGCCAGCAGAAGGACAGGGGGCTATGAAAAACTGTTTTTT; CDR3: CASRRTGGYEKLFF
size: -; D: -; V: TRBV12-3/TRBV12-4; J: TRBJ1-2; DNA: TGTGCCAGTTTGGAAACCGGGTTTGATGGCTACACCTTC; CDR3: CASLETGFDGYTF
size: -; D: TRBD1; V: TRBV7-9; J: TRBJ1-6; DNA: TGTGCCAGCAGCTCCACCTCTAGACAGGGGGCGAATTCACCCCTCCACTTT; CDR3: CASSSTSRQGANSPLHF
size: -; D: TRBD2; V: TRBV5-4; J: TRBJ2-3; DNA: TGTGCCAGCAGCACTCCGTTAGCGGGGAGCACAGATACGCAGTATTTT; CDR3: CASSTPLAGSTDTQYF
size: -; D: -; V: TRBV28; J: TRBJ1-2; DNA: TGTGCCAGCAGTTTATTAGGGAGTGCCTATGGCTACACCTTC; CDR3: CASSLLGSAYGYTF
size: -; D: -; V: TRBV24-1; J: TRBJ2-2; DNA: TGTGCCACCAGTGAGTCTGGGGGCAACACCGGGGAGCTGTTTTTT; CDR3: CATSESGGNTGELFF
size: -; D: -; V: TRBV11-2; J: TRBJ2-3; DNA: TGTGCCAGCAGCTTAGGCGAATCATTCCCGGGAGCGCAGTATTTT; CDR3: CASSLGESFPGAQYF
size: -; D: -; V: TRBV19; J: TRBJ2-3; DNA: TGTGCCAGTAGCCTCCGCGGAGGGGACTCCACAGATACGCAGTATTTT; CDR3: CASSLRGGDSTDTQYF
size: -; D: -; V: TRBV2; J: TRBJ1-2; DNA: TGTGCCAGCAGTCCAAACACCTATGGCTACACCTTC; CDR3: CASSPNTYGYTF
size: once; D: -; V: TRBV4-1; J: TRBJ1-1; DNA: TGCGCCAGCAGGGGGCCGCTACAGGGCTCTGAAGCTTTCTTT; CDR3: CASRGPLQGSEAFF
size: -; D: -; V: TRBV6-5; J: TRBJ1-2; DNA: TGTGCCAGCAGTTACTCTCTTGGACTCCCGGGAGGCTACACCTTC; CDR3: CASSYSLGLPGGYTF
size: -; D: -; V: TRBV2; J: TRBJ1-3; DNA: TGTGCCAGCAGCCATCGCAGGGCGAGCTCTGGAAACACCATATATTTT; CDR3: CASSHRRASSGNTIYF
size: -; D: -; V: TRBV5-4; J: TRBJ2-7; DNA: TGTGCCAGCAATGTTGGCGGTCCCGACTACGAGCAGTACTTC; CDR3: CASNVGGPDYEQYF
size: -; D: TRBD1; V: TRBV28; J: TRBJ1-1; DNA: TGTGCCAGCAGTTTTCAGGGGGCGAACACTGAAGCTTTCTTT; CDR3: CASSFQGANTEAFF
size: -; D: TRBD1; V: TRBV11-2; J: TRBJ2-7; DNA: TGTGCCAGCAGCTCTGCGGGACAGGGGAGCTACGAGCAGTACTTC; CDR3: CASSSAGQGSYEQYF